This T cell receptor (beta chain) was observed in a study of cytotoxic CD8 clonotypes in ibrutinib-treated CLL. This clone was seen a few times. Its antigen is currently unknown. Overall study findings and caveats: Once treatment began, public clonotypes, which were uncommon, contracted or stayed stable. Sustained-remission and progressing patients had different sampling times.

V lost 3 bases and J lost 5; bases outside the gene matches: 16. The CDR3 loop spans 17 amino acids. The V gene's germline CDR1 is MNHEY and CDR2 SMNVEV (reference sequence). Generated by immunoSEQ multiplex PCR, the TCRdb table keeps only in-frame clones and is missing some. The sample has about 150,000 clones; 70% to 80% are singletons. The receptor's source is a human donor with chronic lymphocytic leukemia. This sequence joins TRBV27 and TRBJ2-7; 7 bases match TRBD1. The sequencing used PBMCs, collected after 12 months of ibrutinib treatment. The CDR3 nucleotides read TGTGCCAGCAGTTTGCGGCCCCTTTCGACAGGGCGGGACGAGCAGTACTTC. The encoded protein is CASSLRPLSTGRDEQYF.